The entry that follows covers one T cell receptor (beta chain) sequence. Trimming left V 6 bases short and J 2 bases short, with 14 bases between. Germline loops: CDR1 MNHEY, CDR2 SVGAGI. The CDR3 has 14 residues. Using immunoSEQ multiplex PCR, the repertoire was profiled, and TCRdb retains in-frame clones only, with some absent. The data hold some 51,000 clones, with about nine tenths observed a single time. The sample is drawn from a study of blood T cell repertoires in COVID-19. This TCR came from a human donor with active COVID-19. The donor label of this sample is uncertain. Source material: peripheral blood. V usage is TRBV6-5 and J usage is TRBJ2-7; possible D gene TRBD1, 6 bases. As DNA, the CDR3 is TGTGCCAGCAGGCAGGGGAGAGGGGCCTACGAGCAGTACTTC. This codes for CASRQGRGAYEQYF.